Detailed here is one T cell receptor (beta chain). The antigen is unknown. Making use of molecular barcodes, quantitative 5'-RACE generated TCR beta libraries. TCRdb re-called the 5' RACE reads through MiXCR, storing one row per CDR3 protein. The repertoire includes about 840,000 distinct CDR3 sequences, roughly 12% of them detected once, and around 0.51% sits in the top ten. Germline V CDR1 and CDR2: DFQATT, SNEGSKA (reference sequence). The CDR3 is 15 residues long. With 0 bases clipped from V and 10 bases from J, the junction kept 13 bases outside the gene matches. The sample belongs to a study of CD8 T cells in ankylosing spondylitis. Overall study findings and caveats: There was reportedly significant enrichment of clones that were disease-linked in matched ankylosing spondylitis synovial fluid. Relatively rare in peripheral blood, disease-linked clones were also CD8+. Past research had described some motif variants in reactive arthritis synovial fluid and blood. Within ankylosing spondylitis blood, a TCR beta motif made up of fewer than ten highly homologous variants appeared to be characteristic.

This rearrangement joins TRBV20-1 to TRBJ1-1; the match to TRBD1 covers 8 bases. The source material was blood, either unsorted or a sorted T cell fraction (not recorded which). This clonotype was obtained from a male donor with ankylosing spondylitis. DNA of the CDR3: TGCAGTGCTAGAGATCGTAGGACAGGGACCACCCCAGCTTTCTTT. As protein: CSARDRRTGTTPAFF.